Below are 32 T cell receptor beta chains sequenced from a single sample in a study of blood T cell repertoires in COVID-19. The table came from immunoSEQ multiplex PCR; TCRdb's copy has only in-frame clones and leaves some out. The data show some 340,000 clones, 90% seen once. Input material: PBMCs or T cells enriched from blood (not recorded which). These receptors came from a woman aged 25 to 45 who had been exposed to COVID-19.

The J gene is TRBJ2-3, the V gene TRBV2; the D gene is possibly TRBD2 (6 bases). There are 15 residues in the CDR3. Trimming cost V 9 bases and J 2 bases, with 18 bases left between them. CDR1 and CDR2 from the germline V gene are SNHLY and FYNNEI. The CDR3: CASWEEGVSTDTQYF. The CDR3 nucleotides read TGTGCCAGTTGGGAGGAGGGAGTCTCCACAGATACGCAGTATTTT.

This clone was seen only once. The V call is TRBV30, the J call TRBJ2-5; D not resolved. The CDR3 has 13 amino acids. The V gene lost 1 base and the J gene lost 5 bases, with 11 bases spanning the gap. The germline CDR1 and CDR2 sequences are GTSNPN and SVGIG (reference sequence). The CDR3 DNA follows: TGTGCCTGGAGTGGCCAGACGCGGGAGACCCAGTACTTC. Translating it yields CAWSGQTRETQYF.

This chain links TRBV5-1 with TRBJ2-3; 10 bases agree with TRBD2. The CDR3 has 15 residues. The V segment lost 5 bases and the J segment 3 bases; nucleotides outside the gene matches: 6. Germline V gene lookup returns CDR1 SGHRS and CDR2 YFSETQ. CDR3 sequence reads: CASRGSGGSTDTQYF. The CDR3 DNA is TGCGCCAGCAGGGGTAGCGGGGGGTCGACAGATACGCAGTATTTT.

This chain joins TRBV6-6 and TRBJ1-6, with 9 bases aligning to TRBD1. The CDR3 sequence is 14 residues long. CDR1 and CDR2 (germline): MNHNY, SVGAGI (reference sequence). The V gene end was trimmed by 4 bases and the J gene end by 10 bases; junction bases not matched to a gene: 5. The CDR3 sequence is CASSWDRANSPLHF. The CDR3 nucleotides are TGTGCCAGCAGTTGGGACAGGGCGAACTCACCCCTCCACTTT.

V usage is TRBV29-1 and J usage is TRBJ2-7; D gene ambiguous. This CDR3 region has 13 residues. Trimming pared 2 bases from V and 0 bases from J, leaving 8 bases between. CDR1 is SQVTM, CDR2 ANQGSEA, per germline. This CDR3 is CSVESESSYEQYF. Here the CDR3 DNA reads TGCAGCGTTGAATCTGAGTCCTCCTACGAGCAGTACTTC.

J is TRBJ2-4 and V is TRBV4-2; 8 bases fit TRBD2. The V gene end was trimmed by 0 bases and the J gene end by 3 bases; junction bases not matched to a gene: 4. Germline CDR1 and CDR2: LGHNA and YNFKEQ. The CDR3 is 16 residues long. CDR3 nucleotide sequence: TGTGCCAGCAGCCAAGATACGGGGGGGCTCAAAAACATTCAGTACTTC. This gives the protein CASSQDTGGLKNIQYF.

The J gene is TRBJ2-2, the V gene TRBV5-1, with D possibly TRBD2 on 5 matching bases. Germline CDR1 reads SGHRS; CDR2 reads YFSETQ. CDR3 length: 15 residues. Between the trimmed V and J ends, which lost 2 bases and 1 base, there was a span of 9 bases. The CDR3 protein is CASSFGELNTGELFF. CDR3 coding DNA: TGCGCCAGCAGCTTCGGGGAATTGAACACCGGGGAGCTGTTTTTT.

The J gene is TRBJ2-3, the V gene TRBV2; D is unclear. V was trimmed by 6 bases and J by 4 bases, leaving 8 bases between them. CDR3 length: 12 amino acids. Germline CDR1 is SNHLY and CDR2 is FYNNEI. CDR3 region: CASRAMADTQYF. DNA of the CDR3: TGTGCCAGCAGAGCAATGGCAGATACGCAGTATTTT.

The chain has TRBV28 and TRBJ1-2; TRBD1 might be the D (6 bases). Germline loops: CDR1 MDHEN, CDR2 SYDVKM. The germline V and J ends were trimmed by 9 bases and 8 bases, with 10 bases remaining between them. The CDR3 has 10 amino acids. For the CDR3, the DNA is TGTGCCAGTACAGGGTCGGGCTACACCTTC. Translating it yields CASTGSGYTF.

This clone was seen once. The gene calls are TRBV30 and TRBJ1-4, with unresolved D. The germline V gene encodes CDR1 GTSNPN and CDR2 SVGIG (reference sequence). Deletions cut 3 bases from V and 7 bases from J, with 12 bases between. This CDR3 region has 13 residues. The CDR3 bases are TGTGCCTGGAGACGAACCCGGGGTGAAAAACTGTTTTTT. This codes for CAWRRTRGEKLFF.

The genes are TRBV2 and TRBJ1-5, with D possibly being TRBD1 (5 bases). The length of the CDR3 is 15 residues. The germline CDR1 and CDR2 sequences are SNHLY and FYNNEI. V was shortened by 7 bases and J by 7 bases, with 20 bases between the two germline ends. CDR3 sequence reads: CASTRGSGSGQPQHF. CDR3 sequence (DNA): TGTGCCAGCACCCGGGGGTCGGGGTCAGGGCAGCCCCAGCATTTT.

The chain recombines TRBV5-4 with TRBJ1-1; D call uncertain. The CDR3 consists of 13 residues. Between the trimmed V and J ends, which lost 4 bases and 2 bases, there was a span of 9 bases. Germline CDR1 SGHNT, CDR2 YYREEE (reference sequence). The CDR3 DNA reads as TGTGCCAGCAGCCCCGCGGGTAACACTGAAGCTTTCTTT. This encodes CASSPAGNTEAFF.

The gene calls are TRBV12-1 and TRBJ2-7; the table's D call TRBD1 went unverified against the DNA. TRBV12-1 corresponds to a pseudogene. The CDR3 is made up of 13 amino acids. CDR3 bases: TGTGCCAGCAGCTCGGCAGGGATCTTCGAGCAGTACTTC. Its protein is CASSSAGIFEQYF.

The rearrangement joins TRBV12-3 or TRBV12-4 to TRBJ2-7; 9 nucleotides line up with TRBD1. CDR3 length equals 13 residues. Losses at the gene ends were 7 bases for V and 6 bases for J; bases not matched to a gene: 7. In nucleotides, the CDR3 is TGTGCCAGCACCCGGGACAGGGCCCTCGAGCAGTACTTC. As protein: CASTRDRALEQYF.

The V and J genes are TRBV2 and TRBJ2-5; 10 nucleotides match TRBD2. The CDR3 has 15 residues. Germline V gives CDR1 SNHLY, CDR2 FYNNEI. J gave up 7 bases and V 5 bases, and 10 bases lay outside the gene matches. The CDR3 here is CASSLAGGNLGTQYF. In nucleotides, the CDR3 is TGTGCCAGCAGTTTAGCGGGGGGAAACCTAGGGACCCAGTACTTC.

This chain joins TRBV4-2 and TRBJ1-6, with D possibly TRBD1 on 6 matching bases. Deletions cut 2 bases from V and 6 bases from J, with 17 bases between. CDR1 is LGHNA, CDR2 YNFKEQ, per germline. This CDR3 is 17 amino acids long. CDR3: CASSQPRTGTANSPLHF. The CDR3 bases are TGTGCCAGCAGCCAACCACGTACAGGGACGGCTAATTCACCCCTCCACTTT.

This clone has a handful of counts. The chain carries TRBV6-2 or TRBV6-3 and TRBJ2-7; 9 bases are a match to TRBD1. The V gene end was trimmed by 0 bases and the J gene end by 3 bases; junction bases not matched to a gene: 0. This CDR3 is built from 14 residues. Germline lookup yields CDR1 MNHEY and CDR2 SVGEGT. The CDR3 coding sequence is TGTGCCAGCAGTTACTCGGGACAGGGCTACGAGCAGTACTTC. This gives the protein CASSYSGQGYEQYF.

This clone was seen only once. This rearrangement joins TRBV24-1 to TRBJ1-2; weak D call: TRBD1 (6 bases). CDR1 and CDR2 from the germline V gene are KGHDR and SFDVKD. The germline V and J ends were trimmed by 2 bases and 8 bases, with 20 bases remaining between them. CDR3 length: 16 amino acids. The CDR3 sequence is CATSDSAGAPCWGYTF. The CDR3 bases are TGTGCCACCAGTGATTCCGCAGGGGCGCCCTGCTGGGGCTACACCTTC.

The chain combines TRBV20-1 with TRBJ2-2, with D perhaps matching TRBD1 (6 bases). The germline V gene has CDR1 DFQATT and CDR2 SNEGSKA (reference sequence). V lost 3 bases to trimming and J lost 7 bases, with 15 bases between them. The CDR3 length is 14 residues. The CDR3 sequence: CSASDQGRVGELFF. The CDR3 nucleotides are TGCAGTGCTAGTGACCAGGGGCGGGTCGGGGAGCTGTTTTTT.

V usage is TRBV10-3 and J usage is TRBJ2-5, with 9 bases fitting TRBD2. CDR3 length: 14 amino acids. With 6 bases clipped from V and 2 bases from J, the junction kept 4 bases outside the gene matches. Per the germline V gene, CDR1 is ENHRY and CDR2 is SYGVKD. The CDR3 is CAISLTSGQETQYF. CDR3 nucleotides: TGTGCCATCAGCTTGACTAGCGGTCAAGAGACCCAGTACTTC.

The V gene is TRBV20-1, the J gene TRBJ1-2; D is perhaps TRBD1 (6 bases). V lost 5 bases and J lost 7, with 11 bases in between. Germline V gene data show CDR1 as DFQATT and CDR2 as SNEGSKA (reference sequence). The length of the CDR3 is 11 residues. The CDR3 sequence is CSAWGLGGYTF. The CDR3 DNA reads TGCAGTGCTTGGGGGCTCGGTGGCTACACCTTC.

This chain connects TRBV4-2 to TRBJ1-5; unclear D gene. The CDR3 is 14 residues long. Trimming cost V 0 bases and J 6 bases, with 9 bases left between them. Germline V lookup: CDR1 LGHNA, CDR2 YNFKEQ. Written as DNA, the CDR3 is TGTGCCAGCAGCCAAGAGTCGGGGAGTCAGCCCCAGCATTTT. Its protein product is CASSQESGSQPQHF.

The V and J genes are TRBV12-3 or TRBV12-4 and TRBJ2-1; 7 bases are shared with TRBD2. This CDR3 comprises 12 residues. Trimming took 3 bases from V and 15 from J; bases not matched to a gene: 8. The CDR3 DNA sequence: TGTGCCAGCAGTTTCGGTCGGGGGGATCCGTTCTTC. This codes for CASSFGRGDPFF.

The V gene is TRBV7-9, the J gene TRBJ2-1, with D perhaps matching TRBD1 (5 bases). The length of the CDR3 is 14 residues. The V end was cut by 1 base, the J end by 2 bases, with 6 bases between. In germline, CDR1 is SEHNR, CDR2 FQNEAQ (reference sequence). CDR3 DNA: TGTGCCAGCAGCTTAGAGGGGCCCTACAATGAGCAGTTCTTC. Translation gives CASSLEGPYNEQFF.

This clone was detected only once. The CDR3 bases are TGTGCCAGTAGTAACCGAGACAGGGGCAATCAGCCCCAGCATTTT. Protein product: CASSNRDRGNQPQHF. V and J are TRBV19 and TRBJ1-5; 7 bases are a match to TRBD1. CDR1 is LNHDA and CDR2 is SQIVND in the germline V gene (reference sequence). The J segment lost 2 bases and the V segment lost 4 bases, leaving 5 bases of the junction unmatched. The CDR3 runs 15 residues.

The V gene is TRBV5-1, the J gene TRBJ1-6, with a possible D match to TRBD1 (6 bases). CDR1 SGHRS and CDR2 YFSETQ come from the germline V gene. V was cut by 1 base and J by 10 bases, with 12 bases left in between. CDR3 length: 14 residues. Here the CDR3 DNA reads TGCGCCAGCAGCTTGACAGGGACGGAGTCACCCCTCCACTTT. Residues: CASSLTGTESPLHF.

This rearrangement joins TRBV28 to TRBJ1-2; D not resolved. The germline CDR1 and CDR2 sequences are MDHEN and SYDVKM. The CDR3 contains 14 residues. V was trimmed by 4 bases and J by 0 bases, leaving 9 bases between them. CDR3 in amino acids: CASSSPLANYGYTF. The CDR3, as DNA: TGTGCCAGCAGTTCCCCCTTAGCTAACTATGGCTACACCTTC.

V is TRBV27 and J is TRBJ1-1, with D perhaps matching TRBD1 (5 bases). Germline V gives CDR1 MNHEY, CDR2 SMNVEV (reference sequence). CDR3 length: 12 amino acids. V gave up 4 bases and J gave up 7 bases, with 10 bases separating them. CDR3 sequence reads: CASSSGQNEAFF. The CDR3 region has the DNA TGTGCCAGCAGTTCAGGGCAAAATGAAGCTTTCTTT.

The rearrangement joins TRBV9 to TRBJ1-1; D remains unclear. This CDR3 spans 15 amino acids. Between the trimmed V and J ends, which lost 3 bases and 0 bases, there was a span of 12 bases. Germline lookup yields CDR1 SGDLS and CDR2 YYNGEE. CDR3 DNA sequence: TGTGCCAGCAGCGCCGATGGAGGGCTGAACACTGAAGCTTTCTTT. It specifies CASSADGGLNTEAFF.

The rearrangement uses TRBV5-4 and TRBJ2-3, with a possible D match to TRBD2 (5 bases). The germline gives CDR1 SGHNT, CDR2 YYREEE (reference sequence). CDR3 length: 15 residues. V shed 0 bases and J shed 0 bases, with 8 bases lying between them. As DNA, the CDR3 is TGTGCCAGCAGCTTGGAGGGAGATAGCACAGATACGCAGTATTTT. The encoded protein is CASSLEGDSTDTQYF.

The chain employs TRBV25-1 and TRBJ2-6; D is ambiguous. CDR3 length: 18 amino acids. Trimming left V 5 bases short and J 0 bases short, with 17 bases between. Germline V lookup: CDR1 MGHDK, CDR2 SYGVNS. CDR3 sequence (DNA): TGTGCCAGCAGTCCCCTAACGGCGGCTTTCTCTGGGGCCAACGTCCTGACTTTC. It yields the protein CASSPLTAAFSGANVLTF.

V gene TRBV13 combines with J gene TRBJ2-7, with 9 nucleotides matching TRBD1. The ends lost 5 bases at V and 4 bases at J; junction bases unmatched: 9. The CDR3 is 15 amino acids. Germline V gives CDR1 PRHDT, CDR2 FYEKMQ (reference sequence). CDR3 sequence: CASSQGGTGYYEQYF. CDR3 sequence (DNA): TGTGCCAGCAGCCAGGGTGGGACAGGGTATTACGAGCAGTACTTC.